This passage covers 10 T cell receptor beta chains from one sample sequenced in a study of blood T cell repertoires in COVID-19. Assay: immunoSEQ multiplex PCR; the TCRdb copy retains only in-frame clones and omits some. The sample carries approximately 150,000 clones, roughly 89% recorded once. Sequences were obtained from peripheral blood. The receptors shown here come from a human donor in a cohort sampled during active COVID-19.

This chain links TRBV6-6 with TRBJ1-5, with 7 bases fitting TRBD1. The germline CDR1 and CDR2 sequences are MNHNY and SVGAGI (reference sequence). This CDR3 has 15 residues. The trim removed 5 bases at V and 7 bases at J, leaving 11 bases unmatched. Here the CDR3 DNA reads TGTGCCAGCAGTATATGGACAGGTGGAGGACAGCCCCAGCATTTT. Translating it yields CASSIWTGGGQPQHF.

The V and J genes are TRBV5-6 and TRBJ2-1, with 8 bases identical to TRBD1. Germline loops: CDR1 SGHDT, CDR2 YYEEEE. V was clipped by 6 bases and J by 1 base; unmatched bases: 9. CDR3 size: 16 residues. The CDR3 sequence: CASTSSGGRSYNEQFF. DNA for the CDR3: TGTGCCAGCACCTCGTCAGGGGGCCGATCCTACAATGAGCAGTTCTTC.

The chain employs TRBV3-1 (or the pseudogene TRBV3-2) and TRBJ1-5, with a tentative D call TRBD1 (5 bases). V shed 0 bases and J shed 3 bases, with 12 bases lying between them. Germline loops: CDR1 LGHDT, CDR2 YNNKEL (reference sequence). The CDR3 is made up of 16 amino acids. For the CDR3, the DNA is TGTGCCAGCAGCCAAGACCCAGGGCAATTCAATCAGCCCCAGCATTTT. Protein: CASSQDPGQFNQPQHF.

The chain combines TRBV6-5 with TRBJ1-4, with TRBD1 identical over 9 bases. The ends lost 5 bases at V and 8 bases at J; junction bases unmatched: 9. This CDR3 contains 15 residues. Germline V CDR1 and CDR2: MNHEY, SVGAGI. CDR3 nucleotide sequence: TGTGCCAGCAGTAGATTACAGACAGGGGGGGAAAAACTGTTTTTT. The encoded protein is CASSRLQTGGEKLFF.

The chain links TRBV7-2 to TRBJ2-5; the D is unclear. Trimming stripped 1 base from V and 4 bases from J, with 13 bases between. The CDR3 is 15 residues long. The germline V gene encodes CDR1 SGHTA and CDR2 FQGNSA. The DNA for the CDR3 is TGTGCCAGCAGCTTAGGGATAGGTTCGGGAGAGACCCAGTACTTC. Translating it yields CASSLGIGSGETQYF.

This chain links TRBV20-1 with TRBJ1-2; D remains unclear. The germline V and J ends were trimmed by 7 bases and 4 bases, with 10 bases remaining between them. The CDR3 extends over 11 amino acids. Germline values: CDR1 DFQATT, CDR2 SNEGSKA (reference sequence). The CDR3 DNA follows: TGCAGTGTTCAGTTCAGCTATGGCTACACCTTC. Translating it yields CSVQFSYGYTF.

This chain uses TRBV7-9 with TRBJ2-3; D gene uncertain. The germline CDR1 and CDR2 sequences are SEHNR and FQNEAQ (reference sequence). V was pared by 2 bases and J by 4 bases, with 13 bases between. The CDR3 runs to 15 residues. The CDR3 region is CASSLSSSSSDTQYF. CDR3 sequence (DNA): TGTGCCAGCAGCTTATCGTCTAGTTCCTCAGATACGCAGTATTTT. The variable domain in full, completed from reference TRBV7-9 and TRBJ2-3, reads DTGVSQNPRHKITKRGQNVTFRCDPISEHNRLYWYRQTLGQGPEFLTYFQNEAQLEKSRLLSDRFSAERPKGSFSTLEIQRTEQGDSAMYLCASSLSSSSSDTQYFGPGTRLTVL.

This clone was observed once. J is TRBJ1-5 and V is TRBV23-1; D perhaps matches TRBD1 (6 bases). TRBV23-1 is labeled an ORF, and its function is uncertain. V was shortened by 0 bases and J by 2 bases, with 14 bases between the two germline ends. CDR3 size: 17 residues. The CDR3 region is CASSQSGAGERNQPQHF. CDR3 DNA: TGCGCCAGCAGTCAATCGGGTGCAGGGGAGCGCAATCAGCCCCAGCATTTT.

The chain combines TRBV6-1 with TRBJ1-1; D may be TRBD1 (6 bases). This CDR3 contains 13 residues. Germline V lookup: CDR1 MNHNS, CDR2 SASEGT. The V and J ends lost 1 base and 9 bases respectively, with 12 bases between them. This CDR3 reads CASSEGGLGKAFF. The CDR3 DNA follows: TGTGCCAGCAGTGAAGGGGGGCTCGGAAAAGCTTTCTTT.

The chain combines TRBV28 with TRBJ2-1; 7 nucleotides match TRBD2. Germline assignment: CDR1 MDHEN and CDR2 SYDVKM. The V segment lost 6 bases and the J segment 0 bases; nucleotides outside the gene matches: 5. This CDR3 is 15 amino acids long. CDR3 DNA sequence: TGTGCCAGCAGACCGGGCGGGAGCTCCTACAATGAGCAGTTCTTC. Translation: CASRPGGSSYNEQFF.